This section outlines one T cell receptor beta chain sequence together with its context. What this receptor recognizes is not known. One base away there is no much larger clone; base qualities are not given. From a lookup of the germline V gene, CDR1 and CDR2 are SQVTM and ANQGSEA. The CDR3 numbers 16 residues from cysteine through phenylalanine. Only the CDR3 region is kept as DNA, spanning 48 bases read in frame from base 1. Trimming takes 4 bases off V and 4 bases off J; junction bases not matched to a gene: 13. Systemically healthy Caucasian individuals from Russia, approximately 39 in total and aged roughly 6 to 100 years, were included as donors. About 10 milliliters of peripheral blood were drawn from each donor into EDTA-treated Vacutainer tubes. PBMCs were isolated by Ficoll-Paque density-gradient centrifugation, with at least 6 million obtained per sample. Trizol reagent was used to extract total RNA from PBMCs, with at least 5.5 micrograms per sample. For every donor, an aliquot of PBMCs went through flow cytometry to measure the percentages of naive CD45RAhigh/CD27high T cells.

The record originates from a study of blood T cells in healthy people across ages (dated by TCRdb to the mid-2010s). Concerning the study at large: In model experiments, template switching captured roughly one uniquely barcoded TCR beta cDNA molecule for every two T cells. The study measured age-related changes in TCR beta repertoire diversity using deep sequencing normalized with unique cDNA molecular identifiers. Four age groups were formed from the donors: young (average approximately 15 years), middle-aged (approximately 40), aged (roughly 58) and long-lived (more than 75). To avoid experimental bias, donors of different ages were randomly spread across the sequencing lanes. Using the same blood draw, the study looked at two additional independent replicas of 1 million unique cDNA reads for two donors, one aged 18 to 30 and the other aged 80 or older. Overall study results and their limits: Compared with the aged group, the long-lived group had more naive CD4+ T cells, fewer expanded clones and increased TCR diversity, a pattern suggesting age selection. Observed TCR beta diversity correlated strongly with the percentage of naive T cells measured by flow cytometry. Total diversity estimates from one million sequenced T cells were considered lower bounds and underestimates. Observed TCR beta diversity per million T cells fell roughly linearly with age, and a significant reduction was already apparent by age around 40. Bulk unsorted PBMC profiling prevented conclusive comparison of naive and antigen-experienced compartments. The CMV infection status of donors was not known, potentially confounding age-related changes in expanded clonotypes.

The library was made by 5' RACE. Sequencing instrument: Illumina HiSeq 2500. The second PCR ran for about 6 to 11 cycles and used a J-beta primer mix along with a sample-barcoded 5' primer. A unique molecular identifier was introduced onto each TCR beta cDNA molecule by a template-switch 5' adaptor carrying 12 random nucleotides. At least 2.5 million CDR3-containing paired-end reads were obtained from each sample. First-strand cDNA was synthesized from all RNA with the Mint cDNA synthesis kit, primed by a TRBC-specific oligonucleotide. All cDNA was treated with uracil-DNA glycosylase and then went through a first 18-cycle PCR with the universal primers M1SS and BC2_uni_R. In the source study's methods: Normalization of each sample was performed by random selection of 1 million high-quality reads, each carrying a distinct molecular identifier. Reads sharing molecular identifiers were discarded rather than binned into consensus sequences. CDR3 identification, clonotype clustering and error correction used MiTCR with a Q25 quality threshold and the strictest error-elimination algorithm. A nonparametric unseen species model with Euler transformation was used to estimate a lower bound on total TCR beta diversity. TCRdb applied fastp at Q25 and MiXCR to the public reads, then kept only in-frame beta chains. Records with the same CDR3 protein are collapsed into one entry carrying the most frequent genes and DNA. The V and J calls come from TCRdb's annotation, not from the publication. This sample holds 1,500,000 or so distinct CDR3 sequences; roughly 60% were observed only once. The ten largest clones take up 6.5% to 8% of the sample.

Here the chain combines TRBV29-1 and TRBJ2-3, and TRBD1 aligns with 8 junction nucleotides. The sequenced sample was blood. This TCR derives from a man aged 18 to 35 in good health. The base sequence is TGCAGCGTTGGTAGGGGTGACAGGGGACTCGCAGATACGCAGTATTTT. Its amino acids are CSVGRGDRGLADTQYF.